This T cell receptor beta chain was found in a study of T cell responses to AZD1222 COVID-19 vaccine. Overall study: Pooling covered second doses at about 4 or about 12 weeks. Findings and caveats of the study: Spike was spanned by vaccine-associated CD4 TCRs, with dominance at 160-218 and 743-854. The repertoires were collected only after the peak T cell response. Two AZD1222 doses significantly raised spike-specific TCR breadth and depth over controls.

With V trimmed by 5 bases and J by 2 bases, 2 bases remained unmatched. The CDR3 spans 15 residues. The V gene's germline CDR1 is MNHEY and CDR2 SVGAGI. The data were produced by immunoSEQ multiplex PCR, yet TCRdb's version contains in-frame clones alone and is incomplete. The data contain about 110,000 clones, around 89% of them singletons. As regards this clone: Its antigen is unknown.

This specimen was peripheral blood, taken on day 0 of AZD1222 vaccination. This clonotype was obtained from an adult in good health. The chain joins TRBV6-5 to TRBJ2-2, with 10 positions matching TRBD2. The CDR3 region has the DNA TGTGCCAGCAGTCGACTAGCGGGTAACACCGGGGAGCTGTTTTTT. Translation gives CASSRLAGNTGELFF.